The 25 T cell receptor beta chains in this list originate from one sample, sequenced in a study of blood T cell repertoires in COVID-19. Assay used: immunoSEQ multiplex PCR; TCRdb lists only in-frame clones, some missing. The sample lists roughly 500,000 clones, 70% to 90% occurring once. The sample comprised peripheral blood. These receptors were obtained from a human donor in a cohort sampled during active COVID-19.

The chain carries TRBV2 and TRBJ1-5; D not certain. CDR1 SNHLY and CDR2 FYNNEI come from the germline V gene. The CDR3 is made up of 14 amino acids. Trimming pared 3 bases from V and 1 base from J, leaving 7 bases between. The CDR3 bases are TGTGCCAGCAGTGACGGCAGGAGCAATCAGCCCCAGCATTTT. Translating gives CASSDGRSNQPQHF.

This chain links TRBV19 with TRBJ2-7; 8 bases agree with TRBD1. The V segment lost 3 bases and the J segment 5 bases; nucleotides outside the gene matches: 9. From germline, CDR1 is LNHDA and CDR2 SQIVND (reference sequence). The CDR3 runs to 15 residues. The CDR3 region has the DNA TGTGCCAGTAGTATCCGGACAGGGCCCCCACACGAGCAGTACTTC. Amino acid sequence: CASSIRTGPPHEQYF.

The chain carries TRBV11-3 and TRBJ2-2; 11 nucleotides align to TRBD2. The germline V gene encodes CDR1 SGHNT and CDR2 YENEEA. The CDR3 spans 16 residues. V gave up 5 bases and J gave up 1 base; unmatched junction bases: 3. The CDR3 loop reads CASSPTSGENTGELFF. The CDR3 nucleotides read TGTGCCAGCAGCCCGACTAGCGGGGAGAACACCGGGGAGCTGTTTTTT.

This clone was counted between two and nine times. V usage is TRBV11-2 and J usage is TRBJ1-1, with 7 bases fitting TRBD1. CDR1 SGHAT and CDR2 FQNNGV come from the germline V gene. The CDR3 is made up of 15 amino acids. Germline trimming cut 7 bases from V and 5 bases from J; bases unmatched to any gene: 13. This CDR3 reads CASTYLQGKGTEAFF. In DNA form, the CDR3 reads TGTGCCAGCACGTATCTACAGGGGAAGGGTACTGAAGCTTTCTTT. The whole variable domain, filled in from reference TRBV11-2 and TRBJ1-1, reads EAGVAQSPRYKIIEKRQSVAFWCNPISGHATLYWYQQILGQGPKLLIQFQNNGVVDDSQLPKDRFSAERLKGVDSTLKIQPAKLEDSAVYLCASTYLQGKGTEAFFGQGTRLTVV.

This rearrangement joins TRBV3-1 (or the pseudogene TRBV3-2) to TRBJ2-4, with 10 bases aligning to TRBD2. The germline gives CDR1 LGHDT, CDR2 YNNKEL (reference sequence). Trimming removed 1 base from V and 1 base from J; junction bases left unmatched: 10. There are 19 residues in the CDR3. The CDR3 DNA reads TGTGCCAGCAGCCAAGGGACTAGCGGAGGAGGAACGGCCAAAAACATTCAGTACTTC. It translates to CASSQGTSGGGTAKNIQYF.

This chain links TRBV2 with TRBJ2-2, with 10 bases matching TRBD2. In germline, CDR1 is SNHLY, CDR2 FYNNEI. The CDR3 loop spans 17 amino acids. J was trimmed by 4 bases and V by 6 bases; bases with no gene match: 11. The CDR3 protein is CASRSASGRVGTGELFF. The CDR3 DNA reads as TGTGCCAGCAGGTCCGCAAGCGGGAGGGTCGGCACCGGGGAGCTGTTTTTT.

This clone has just a few counts. The genes are TRBV6-5 and TRBJ1-2; D gene ambiguous. CDR3 size: 14 residues. CDR1 and CDR2 from the germline V gene are MNHEY and SVGAGI. Trimming took 5 bases from V and 2 from J, leaving 12 bases between them. DNA for the CDR3: TGTGCCAGCAGTCCCGAGCCTATAAACTATGGCTACACCTTC. Translated, it gives CASSPEPINYGYTF.

The chain has TRBV28 and TRBJ1-5; the D is unclear. The germline V gene encodes CDR1 MDHEN and CDR2 SYDVKM. The CDR3 sequence is 14 residues long. The V gene lost 5 bases and the J gene lost 6 bases, with 14 bases spanning the gap. As DNA, the CDR3 is TGTGCCAGCAGTGGTCCCGGGGAAGTTCAGCCCCAGCATTTT. It is translated as CASSGPGEVQPQHF.

The V call is TRBV19, the J call TRBJ2-1; no reliable D call. This CDR3 has 12 amino acids. Per the germline V gene, CDR1 is LNHDA and CDR2 is SQIVND (reference sequence). V lost 4 bases and J 7 bases, leaving 8 bases between the germline ends. DNA of the CDR3: TGTGCCAGTAGTACTTCGTTAAATGAGCAGTTCTTC. Its translation: CASSTSLNEQFF. The full variable domain, in which reference TRBV19 and TRBJ2-1 provide the parts outside the CDR3, is DGGITQSPKYLFRKEGQNVTLSCEQNLNHDAMYWYRQDPGQGLRLIYYSQIVNDFQKGDIAEGYSVSREKKESFPLTVTSAQKNPTAFYLCASSTSLNEQFFGPGTRLTVL.

This rearrangement joins TRBV7-9 to TRBJ1-2; D might be TRBD1 (6 bases). There are 14 residues in the CDR3. V dropped 5 bases and J dropped 5 bases, with 15 bases sitting between them. Germline CDR1 and CDR2: SEHNR and FQNEAQ (reference sequence). The CDR3 protein is CASSLPTGTYGYTF. DNA of the CDR3: TGTGCCAGCAGCCTCCCCACAGGGACATATGGCTACACCTTC.

This chain links TRBV5-1 with TRBJ2-2; D call uncertain. V was trimmed by 5 bases and J by 8 bases, leaving 7 bases between them. This CDR3 has 11 residues. Per the germline V gene, CDR1 is SGHRS and CDR2 is YFSETQ. The DNA of the CDR3 is TGCGCCAGCAGGCTCGAGGGGGAGCTGTTTTTT. It codes for CASRLEGELFF.

The chain employs TRBV30 and TRBJ2-3; 13 bases line up with TRBD2. Germline trimming cut 2 bases from V and 5 bases from J; bases unmatched to any gene: 1. Germline lookup yields CDR1 GTSNPN and CDR2 SVGIG (reference sequence). There are 14 residues in the CDR3. CDR3 sequence: CAWSRLAGGDTQYF. The CDR3 DNA reads TGTGCCTGGAGTCGACTAGCGGGGGGAGATACGCAGTATTTT.

This clone was seen a handful of times. The CDR3 loop reads CASSVSRDKSFGELFF. For the CDR3, the DNA is TGTGCCAGCAGCGTGAGCCGGGACAAGAGTTTCGGGGAGCTGTTTTTT. The genes are TRBV7-3 and TRBJ2-2; TRBD1 might be the D (6 bases). Trimming took off 5 bases at V and 7 bases at J, with 20 bases between the two ends. In germline, CDR1 is SGHTA, CDR2 FQGTGA. CDR3 length equals 16 residues.

This clone was observed a few times. The chain links TRBV30 to TRBJ1-2; D is undetermined. The CDR3 runs to 13 residues. With 3 bases removed from V and 8 bases from J, the gap between germline ends came to 16 bases. Germline values: CDR1 GTSNPN, CDR2 SVGIG (reference sequence). The CDR3 nucleotides read TGTGCCTGGAGCCCACGAGGAATGAGCGGCTACACCTTC. Translated, it gives CAWSPRGMSGYTF.

The chain is built from TRBV9 and TRBJ2-7; 7 nucleotides agree with TRBD1. CDR1 and CDR2 from the germline V gene are SGDLS and YYNGEE. The CDR3 totals 13 residues. The V gene end was trimmed by 0 bases and the J gene end by 7 bases; junction bases not matched to a gene: 4. CDR3 sequence (DNA): TGTGCCAGCAGCGTAGAGGTACAGGGGGAGCAGTACTTC. This codes for CASSVEVQGEQYF.

This sequence joins TRBV28 and TRBJ2-3; 7 bases match TRBD2. The length of the CDR3 is 15 residues. Germline V CDR1 and CDR2: MDHEN, SYDVKM. Trimming removed 4 bases from V and 6 bases from J; junction bases left unmatched: 10. Here the CDR3 DNA reads TGTGCCAGCAGTTCCCGCGGGAGTTTGAAGGATACGCAGTATTTT. Translated: CASSSRGSLKDTQYF.

The rearrangement uses TRBV30 and TRBJ1-4; D gene unclear. The CDR3 runs to 15 residues. V was shortened by 4 bases and J by 0 bases, with 12 bases between the two germline ends. Germline V gives CDR1 GTSNPN, CDR2 SVGIG (reference sequence). The chain's CDR3 is CAWTLSGTTNEKLFF. The CDR3 DNA sequence: TGTGCCTGGACCTTATCGGGGACAACTAATGAAAAACTGTTTTTT.

The V gene is TRBV6-5, the J gene TRBJ2-7, with a possible D match to TRBD2 (5 bases). CDR3 length: 14 amino acids. The V and J ends lost 6 bases and 3 bases respectively, with 15 bases between them. Germline CDR1 is MNHEY and CDR2 is SVGAGI. CDR3 region: CASSRTIGSYEQYF. In DNA, the CDR3 is TGTGCCAGCAGCCGAACCATAGGGAGCTACGAGCAGTACTTC.

The chain carries TRBV11-2 and TRBJ2-6; no clear D. Deletions cut 4 bases from V and 2 bases from J, with 6 bases between. Germline CDR1 and CDR2: SGHAT and FQNNGV. The CDR3 consists of 14 residues. The DNA for the CDR3 is TGTGCCAGCAGCTCCTTTGCTGGGGCCAACGTCCTGACTTTC. It encodes CASSSFAGANVLTF.

The V call is TRBV19, the J call TRBJ2-2; 10 bases fit TRBD2. There are 18 residues in the CDR3. The germline V gene has CDR1 LNHDA and CDR2 SQIVND (reference sequence). With 7 bases clipped from V and 7 bases from J, the junction kept 18 bases outside the gene matches. CDR3 nucleotide sequence: TGTGCCAGTACCTTTCGGTTCCCACCTAGCGGGGGCCACGGGGAGCTGTTTTTT. Amino acids: CASTFRFPPSGGHGELFF.

The chain combines TRBV6-2 or TRBV6-3 with TRBJ2-1; D unresolved. The length of the CDR3 is 12 residues. The V gene lost 0 bases and the J gene lost 10 bases, with 7 bases spanning the gap. The germline CDR1 and CDR2 sequences are MNHEY and SVGEGT. The CDR3 sequence: CASSYSGPEQFF. CDR3 bases: TGTGCCAGCAGTTACTCGGGCCCAGAGCAGTTCTTC.

The CDR3 sequence: CASSLYGSHYNEQFF. DNA for the CDR3: TGTGCCAGCAGTTTATACGGGAGTCATTACAATGAGCAGTTCTTC. V usage is TRBV28 and J usage is TRBJ2-1, with D perhaps TRBD2 (6 bases). Trimming took off 1 base at V and 4 bases at J, with 11 bases between the two ends. The CDR3 runs to 15 residues. Germline V CDR1 and CDR2: MDHEN, SYDVKM.

The chain employs TRBV5-4 and TRBJ1-6, with 7 bases identical to TRBD1. This CDR3 contains 15 residues. J gave up 5 bases and V 3 bases, and 5 bases lay outside the gene matches. Germline V gene lookup returns CDR1 SGHNT and CDR2 YYREEE (reference sequence). This chain's CDR3 is CASSWGTANNSPLHF. The CDR3, as DNA: TGTGCCAGCAGCTGGGGGACAGCTAATAATTCACCCCTCCACTTT.

This chain uses TRBV19 with TRBJ2-1, with TRBD2 matching over 8 bases. The V segment lost 4 bases and the J segment 0 bases; nucleotides outside the gene matches: 11. The CDR3 covers 18 residues. Per germline, CDR1 LNHDA and CDR2 SQIVND (reference sequence). The CDR3 coding sequence is TGTGCCAGTAGTACCCCACGGGGGGGGAGGAGCTCCTACAATGAGCAGTTCTTC. Translation gives CASSTPRGGRSSYNEQFF. Based on the CDR3 plus reference TRBV19 and TRBJ2-1, the full variable domain is DGGITQSPKYLFRKEGQNVTLSCEQNLNHDAMYWYRQDPGQGLRLIYYSQIVNDFQKGDIAEGYSVSREKKESFPLTVTSAQKNPTAFYLCASSTPRGGRSSYNEQFFGPGTRLTVL.

The J gene is TRBJ1-4, the V gene TRBV29-1; D unresolved. The V and J ends lost 4 bases and 7 bases respectively, with 10 bases between them. This CDR3 comprises 12 residues. Germline CDR1 and CDR2: SQVTM and ANQGSEA. The CDR3 loop is CSVVGWSEKLFF. Here the CDR3 DNA reads TGCAGCGTTGTGGGTTGGAGTGAAAAACTGTTTTTT. Drawing the rest from reference TRBV29-1 and TRBJ1-4, the complete variable domain is SAVISQKPSRDICQRGTSLTIQCQVDSQVTMMFWYRQQPGQSLTLIATANQGSEATYESGFVIDKFPISRPNLTFSTLTVSNMSPEDSSIYLCSVVGWSEKLFFGSGTQLSVL.